The next 13 T cell receptor beta chains were all read from a single sample in a study of cytomegalovirus exposure and HLA in healthy donors. The PCR used 60 Vbeta and 13 Jbeta primers. Produced via immunoSEQ multiplex PCR; TCRdb's table is partial and in-frame only. The sample lists 85,000 to 100,000 clones, about 80% occurring once. What was sequenced was PBMCs. The source of these receptors is a male donor in good health and CMV-seropositive.

The gene calls are TRBV19 and TRBJ1-2; D gene unclear. Germline values: CDR1 LNHDA, CDR2 SQIVND (reference sequence). V lost 6 bases and J lost 5, with 19 bases in between. The CDR3 covers 15 residues. CDR3 sequence reads: CASSRTSGISYGYTF. The CDR3 bases are TGTGCCAGTAGCCGTACCTCCGGGATCTCTTATGGCTACACCTTC.

J is TRBJ2-1 and V is TRBV7-2; 11 bases line up with TRBD2. The CDR3 runs 15 residues. Germline V gives CDR1 SGHTA, CDR2 FQGNSA. The junction had 4 bases not matched to a gene; V was cut back by 4 bases and J by 5 bases. CDR3 sequence: CASSSGTSGNNEQFF. CDR3 bases: TGTGCCAGCAGCTCCGGGACTAGCGGAAACAATGAGCAGTTCTTC.

The rearrangement joins TRBV25-1 to TRBJ1-1; the D is unclear. This CDR3 region has 15 residues. The ends were cut back, 3 bases at V and 3 bases at J, with 14 bases in the middle. Germline V gene data show CDR1 as MGHDK and CDR2 as SYGVNS. The CDR3 sequence is CASSDGGRLDTEAFF. The CDR3 DNA is TGTGCCAGCAGTGACGGAGGGAGATTGGACACTGAAGCTTTCTTT. The full variable domain, rest sourced from reference TRBV25-1 and TRBJ1-1, is EADIYQTPRYLVIGTGKKITLECSQTMGHDKMYWYQQDPGMELHLIHYSYGVNSTEKGDLSSESTVSRIRTEHFPLTLESARPSHTSQYLCASSDGGRLDTEAFFGQGTRLTVV.

CDR3 bases: TGTGCCAGCAGATTTGAAACAGGGAACACTGAAGCTTTCTTT. Amino acids: CASRFETGNTEAFF. The chain uses TRBV27 and TRBJ1-1; D perhaps matches TRBD1 (5 bases). This CDR3 is built from 14 residues. V shed 6 bases and J shed 1 base, with 12 bases lying between them. The V gene's germline CDR1 is MNHEY and CDR2 SMNVEV (reference sequence).

The chain couples TRBV30 to TRBJ1-2; a possible D gene is TRBD1 (6 bases). Germline lookup yields CDR1 GTSNPN and CDR2 SVGIG (reference sequence). V lost 6 bases and J lost 3, with 20 bases in between. The CDR3 consists of 15 residues. The CDR3 DNA follows: TGTGCCTGCAATTGGGGGGGGCTCATGGACTATGGCTACACCTTC. It translates to CACNWGGLMDYGYTF.

The CDR3 DNA sequence: TGTGCCAGCAGCTGGGACAGGGGAAACGAGCAGTACTTC. Protein: CASSWDRGNEQYF. The rearrangement joins TRBV2 to TRBJ2-7; TRBD1 agrees at 10 bases. This CDR3 region has 13 residues. Germline V gene lookup returns CDR1 SNHLY and CDR2 FYNNEI. V dropped 6 bases and J dropped 5; count of bases not matched to a gene: 4.

The rearrangement joins TRBV7-2 to TRBJ2-1, with 10 bases that match TRBD2. Trimming removed 2 bases from V and 7 bases from J; junction bases left unmatched: 5. Germline CDR1 and CDR2: SGHTA and FQGNSA. This CDR3 contains 15 residues. In DNA, the CDR3 is TGTGCCAGCAGCTTAAAGCGGGGGGGCGGAAATGAGCAGTTCTTC. Amino acids: CASSLKRGGGNEQFF.

The chain employs TRBV30 and TRBJ1-1, with a tentative D call TRBD1 (5 bases). Looked up from germline, CDR1 is GTSNPN and CDR2 is SVGIG (reference sequence). V lost 1 base, J lost 5 bases, and 17 bases lay in between. This CDR3 comprises 15 residues. The CDR3 reads CAWSGAVQGGTEAFF. CDR3 coding DNA: TGTGCCTGGAGTGGGGCGGTCCAGGGTGGGACTGAAGCTTTCTTT.

The CDR3 region has the DNA TGTGCCAGCAGCTTAGGAACAGTGGGTCTACAAGAGACCCAGTACTTC. This encodes CASSLGTVGLQETQYF. The chain joins TRBV7-8 to TRBJ2-5, with no clear D. The CDR3 length is 16 residues. V shed 1 base and J shed 2 bases, with 14 bases lying between them. CDR1 and CDR2 (germline): SGHVS, FQNEAQ.

The chain joins TRBV4-2 to TRBJ2-3; 8 bases map to TRBD2. This CDR3 comprises 16 residues. Germline values: CDR1 LGHNA, CDR2 YNFKEQ. J gave up 5 bases and V 4 bases, and 11 bases lay outside the gene matches. In DNA form, the CDR3 reads TGTGCCAGCAGCCCAAGTACGAGCGGGGGAGAAGATACGCAGTATTTT. This encodes CASSPSTSGGEDTQYF.

This chain uses TRBV5-1 with TRBJ1-5; no clear D. Germline V gives CDR1 SGHRS, CDR2 YFSETQ. V shed 2 bases and J shed 1 base, with 16 bases lying between them. This CDR3 contains 17 residues. CDR3 in DNA: TGCGCCAGCAGCTTCGAAAATCGGGCGGGGAGCAATCAGCCCCAGCATTTT. Translating it yields CASSFENRAGSNQPQHF.

The chain employs TRBV4-1 and TRBJ2-7, with 9 bases that match TRBD1. Losses at the gene ends were 3 bases for V and 0 bases for J; bases not matched to a gene: 9. This CDR3 spans 17 amino acids. CDR1 is MGHRA and CDR2 is YSYEKL in the germline V gene. The CDR3: CASSHTGGTGLSYEQYF. DNA for the CDR3: TGCGCCAGCAGCCACACCGGAGGGACAGGGCTCTCCTACGAGCAGTACTTC.

The chain uses TRBV5-1 and TRBJ2-1; TRBD1 agrees at 10 bases. Germline V gene sequence: CDR1 SGHRS, CDR2 YFSETQ. The CDR3 runs 14 residues. V gave up 5 bases and J gave up 5 bases; unmatched junction bases: 4. The DNA of the CDR3 is TGCGCCAGCAGTACGGGACAGGGGAACAATGAGCAGTTCTTC. It encodes CASSTGQGNNEQFF.